This T cell receptor beta chain originates from a study of response to subunit inactivated influenza vaccine. The CDR3 runs 15 residues. Looked up from germline, CDR1 is SGHTA and CDR2 is FQGNSA. V lost 4 bases to trimming and J lost 2 bases, with 15 bases between them. From the RT-PCR reads, TCRdb called clonotypes with MiXCR, one entry per CDR3 protein. Among about 540,000 distinct CDR3 sequences listed, roughly 25% were seen once. This clonotype has a handful of counts. This sample also belongs to another study, concerning T cells expressing NK-cell markers. According to that study: Libraries used 5'RACE template switching adding universal primer site and UMIs. In the group of eight sequenced donors, seven were HCMV-seropositive and one was seronegative. An anti-gamma-delta TCR antibody confined sorting to alpha-beta TCR T cells across several of the experiments. Dominant NKG2C+ clonotypes accounted for 1.0-7.0% of CD8+ T cells in six donors. Also leading the CD3+CD56-NKG2C+ fraction in a handful of donors were these clonotypes.

Here the sequenced sample was CD4+ T cells sorted from PBMCs, taken roughly 12 days after vaccination. The gene calls are TRBV7-2 and TRBJ2-7, with a possible D match to TRBD2 (5 bases). This sequence was found in a man between 50 and 59 years old who received an inactivated influenza vaccine. The CDR3 DNA reads TGTGCCAGCAGCTCCCGCGTACGGGGAGCCTACGAGCAGTACTTC. Translation gives CASSSRVRGAYEQYF.